What follows are 27 T cell receptor beta chains derived from one specimen sequenced in a study of blood T cells in healthy people across ages. It was with a sample-barcoded 5' primer and a J-beta primer mix that a second PCR of about 7 to 12 cycles was run. From the 5' RACE reads, TCRdb called clonotypes with MiXCR, one entry per CDR3 protein. This table holds 1.5 million to 2 million distinct CDR3 sequences, about 28% found once. Sequencing was done on a sample of blood. These TCRs come from a woman aged 25-40 years in good health.

This clonotype was counted only a few times. The chain couples TRBV20-1 to TRBJ1-1; D is possibly TRBD1 (6 bases). CDR1 and CDR2 (germline): DFQATT, SNEGSKA (reference sequence). Trimming left V 6 bases short and J 4 bases short, with 15 bases between. The CDR3 runs 13 residues. The CDR3 reads CSAAREGGTEAFF. Written as DNA, the CDR3 is TGCAGTGCGGCCCGGGAAGGGGGCACTGAAGCTTTCTTT.

The chain carries TRBV20-1 and TRBJ2-1, with D maybe TRBD1 (6 bases). Trimming shortened V by 5 bases and J by 1 base, and 12 bases separated the two germline ends. This CDR3 has 14 residues. Germline V gene data show CDR1 as DFQATT and CDR2 as SNEGSKA (reference sequence). This chain's CDR3 is CSAAKGTSYNEQFF. CDR3 DNA sequence: TGCAGTGCTGCGAAGGGGACATCCTACAATGAGCAGTTCTTC.

This clonotype was seen only a few times. The V gene is TRBV24-1, the J gene TRBJ2-1; 8 bases fit TRBD2. The CDR3 loop spans 16 amino acids. Germline CDR1 KGHDR, CDR2 SFDVKD. V lost 4 bases to trimming and J lost 3 bases; unmatched junction nucleotides: 7. The CDR3 sequence: CATSDPGLGGYNEQFF. Written as DNA, the CDR3 is TGTGCCACCAGTGACCCGGGACTAGGGGGCTACAATGAGCAGTTCTTC.

This chain uses TRBV20-1 with TRBJ1-2; no definite D call. Looked up from germline, CDR1 is DFQATT and CDR2 is SNEGSKA (reference sequence). With 5 bases removed from V and 4 bases from J, the gap between germline ends came to 20 bases. The CDR3 contains 15 residues. Written as DNA, the CDR3 is TGCAGTGCTGCGCCCATGGGAGGGCCCTCCTATGGCTACACCTTC. This translates into CSAAPMGGPSYGYTF.

This clonotype was observed a few times. The chain employs TRBV4-3 and TRBJ2-5; 10 positions match TRBD1. With 2 bases clipped from V and 11 bases from J, the junction kept 11 bases outside the gene matches. The CDR3 covers 15 residues. CDR1 and CDR2 (germline): LGHNA, YSLEER. CDR3 sequence (DNA): TGCGCCAGCAGCCAATTCCGGACAGGGGGGGGGGAGCAGTACTTC. This encodes CASSQFRTGGGEQYF.

This clonotype was counted at least ten times. The V gene is TRBV29-1, the J gene TRBJ1-2, with D possibly being TRBD1 (5 bases). Germline CDR1 reads SQVTM; CDR2 reads ANQGSEA. The CDR3 consists of 11 residues. Trimming cost V 5 bases and J 8 bases, with 12 bases left between them. CDR3 loop: CSVRQGEGYTF. The CDR3, as DNA: TGCAGCGTTCGGCAGGGCGAGGGCTACACCTTC. Full variable domain (remainder filled in from reference TRBV29-1 and TRBJ1-2): SAVISQKPSRDICQRGTSLTIQCQVDSQVTMMFWYRQQPGQSLTLIATANQGSEATYESGFVIDKFPISRPNLTFSTLTVSNMSPEDSSIYLCSVRQGEGYTFGSGTRLTVV.

This rearrangement joins TRBV29-1 to TRBJ2-5; TRBD2 might be the D (6 bases). The V end was cut by 4 bases, the J end by 4 bases, with 10 bases between. CDR3 size: 12 residues. CDR1 and CDR2 from the germline V gene are SQVTM and ANQGSEA. The CDR3 region has the DNA TGCAGCGTTGGTGGGGAGGCAGAGACCCAGTACTTC. It translates to CSVGGEAETQYF. Full variable domain (outside the CDR3, taken from reference TRBV29-1 and TRBJ2-5): SAVISQKPSRDICQRGTSLTIQCQVDSQVTMMFWYRQQPGQSLTLIATANQGSEATYESGFVIDKFPISRPNLTFSTLTVSNMSPEDSSIYLCSVGGEAETQYFGPGTRLLVL.

This clonotype has more than one count but fewer than ten. V usage is TRBV7-9 and J usage is TRBJ2-5, with D unresolved. The CDR3 is 14 residues long. Germline V lookup: CDR1 SEHNR, CDR2 FQNEAQ (reference sequence). Between the trimmed V and J ends, which lost 6 bases and 5 bases, there was a span of 16 bases. CDR3 bases: TGTGCCAGCAGTCCGAGCTCCCGAAAGGAGACCCAGTACTTC. Translating gives CASSPSSRKETQYF.

The J gene is TRBJ2-1, the V gene TRBV6-2 or TRBV6-3, with 11 positions matching TRBD2. The CDR3 covers 18 residues. After removal of 0 bases from V and 3 bases from J, the junction contained 7 bases not matched to a gene. Germline values: CDR1 MNHEY, CDR2 SVGEGT. CDR3 in DNA: TGTGCCAGCAGTTACTCGATAATAGCGGGAGGGGACTACAATGAGCAGTTCTTC. Amino acid sequence: CASSYSIIAGGDYNEQFF.

The chain links TRBV5-6 to TRBJ2-1; D remains ambiguous. The germline gives CDR1 SGHDT, CDR2 YYEEEE. V lost 5 bases and J lost 0, with 6 bases in between. This CDR3 spans 13 amino acids. DNA for the CDR3: TGTGCCAGCAGGACGTACTCCTACAATGAGCAGTTCTTC. This codes for CASRTYSYNEQFF.

CDR3 amino acids: CASSSQGGGGNEQFF. The CDR3 DNA is TGCGCCAGCAGCTCGCAAGGGGGAGGTGGCAATGAGCAGTTCTTC. The chain joins TRBV5-1 to TRBJ2-1; tentatively, D is TRBD1 or TRBD2 (6 bases each). V was clipped by 3 bases and J by 6 bases, with 16 bases between them. The CDR3 extends over 15 amino acids. Germline assignment: CDR1 SGHRS and CDR2 YFSETQ.

The chain uses TRBV7-2 and TRBJ2-7, with D possibly being TRBD1 (6 bases). The DNA end is more similar to TRBJ2-4, so the J call may be wrong. This CDR3 contains 16 residues. Germline CDR1 is SGHTA and CDR2 is FQGNSA. The DNA of the CDR3 is TGTGCCAGCAGCTTAGGCGGGCCAGGGGCCGGGGACATTCAGTACTTC. Translated: CASSLGGPGAGDIQYF.

This clonotype has at least ten counts. V is TRBV28 and J is TRBJ2-7; tentatively, D is TRBD1 (6 bases). The CDR3 has 14 residues. Deletions cut 6 bases from V and 5 bases from J, with 17 bases between. Germline V gene data show CDR1 as MDHEN and CDR2 as SYDVKM. The CDR3 DNA sequence: TGTGCCAGCAGAGGGGGATCCTCCCCAAACGAGCAGTACTTC. Amino acids: CASRGGSSPNEQYF.

This clonotype came up a few times. The CDR3: CASSRPSWDTQYF. The CDR3 DNA is TGTGCCAGCAGTCGACCTAGCTGGGATACGCAGTATTTT. The chain joins TRBV6-2 or TRBV6-3 to TRBJ2-3; D might be TRBD2 (5 bases). The CDR3 totals 13 residues. V shed 5 bases and J shed 6 bases, with 12 bases lying between them. Germline loops: CDR1 MNHEY, CDR2 SVGEGT.

This clonotype was counted many times. The rearrangement uses TRBV12-3 or TRBV12-4 and TRBJ2-7, with 10 bases aligning to TRBD2. Germline trimming cut 6 bases from V and 2 bases from J; bases unmatched to any gene: 4. The CDR3 contains 14 residues. The CDR3 loop reads CASRQTSGPYEQYF. In DNA form, the CDR3 reads TGTGCCAGCAGGCAGACTAGCGGGCCCTACGAGCAGTACTTC.

This clonotype was recorded only once. This rearrangement joins TRBV7-2 to TRBJ2-3; D is possibly TRBD2 (5 bases). The V gene lost 4 bases and the J gene lost 2 bases, with 16 bases spanning the gap. This CDR3 comprises 16 residues. In germline, CDR1 is SGHTA, CDR2 FQGNSA. CDR3: CASSSLPGVNTDTQYF. The CDR3 DNA follows: TGTGCCAGCAGCTCCCTTCCCGGGGTAAACACAGATACGCAGTATTTT.

This chain uses TRBV5-5 with TRBJ2-7; 10 bases map to TRBD2. The V and J ends lost 4 bases and 4 bases, in that order; junction bases with no gene match: 8. The CDR3 consists of 15 residues. CDR1 is SGHKS and CDR2 is YYEKEE in the germline V gene (reference sequence). The CDR3 region has the DNA TGTGCCAGCAGCCAGTCCCTAGCGGGAGAGTACGAGCAGTACTTC. The encoded protein is CASSQSLAGEYEQYF.

This clonotype was seen only a few times. The chain has TRBV12-3 or TRBV12-4 and TRBJ1-5; D not certain. Trimming left V 7 bases short and J 0 bases short, with 7 bases between. The CDR3 totals 13 residues. Written as DNA, the CDR3 is TGTGCCAGCACCGGTCATAGCAATCAGCCCCAGCATTTT. Its protein is CASTGHSNQPQHF.

The J gene is TRBJ2-2, the V gene TRBV6-5, with 8 nucleotides matching TRBD1. V gave up 7 bases and J gave up 2 bases; unmatched junction bases: 6. The V gene's germline CDR1 is MNHEY and CDR2 SVGAGI. The CDR3 contains 15 residues. CDR3 nucleotide sequence: TGTGCCAGCACCCAGGACAGGGTAAACACCGGGGAGCTGTTTTTT. As protein: CASTQDRVNTGELFF.

The V and J genes are TRBV3-1 and TRBJ2-1, with a possible D match to TRBD2 (5 bases). Germline CDR1 reads LGHDT; CDR2 reads YNNKEL (reference sequence). Trimming removed 0 bases from V and 12 bases from J, with 9 bases in between. The length of the CDR3 is 12 residues. The CDR3 spells CASSQDVSGQFF. The CDR3 nucleotides read TGTGCCAGCAGCCAAGATGTAAGCGGGCAGTTCTTC.

This clonotype has a count of ten or more. This sequence joins TRBV20-1 and TRBJ2-1, with D possibly being TRBD1 (5 bases). V gave up 3 bases and J gave up 9 bases, with 15 bases separating them. This CDR3 has 13 amino acids. Germline V gene lookup returns CDR1 DFQATT and CDR2 SNEGSKA (reference sequence). CDR3 amino acids: CSASSLVGVEQFF. As DNA, the CDR3 is TGCAGTGCTAGTAGTCTAGTAGGGGTTGAGCAGTTCTTC.

This rearrangement joins TRBV2 to TRBJ2-1; TRBD2 agrees at 9 bases. Losses at the gene ends were 3 bases for V and 8 bases for J; bases not matched to a gene: 5. This CDR3 is built from 14 residues. Germline V gives CDR1 SNHLY, CDR2 FYNNEI. The CDR3 region has the DNA TGTGCCAGCAGTGAGCGGGAGGGCCCGTATGAGCAGTTCTTC. It encodes CASSEREGPYEQFF.

This chain uses TRBV9 with TRBJ2-2; D unresolved. The CDR3 sequence is 13 residues long. Trimming cost V 2 bases and J 6 bases, with 8 bases left between them. Germline CDR1 SGDLS, CDR2 YYNGEE. The CDR3 DNA reads TGTGCCAGCAGCGTTTTAGGAGCCGGGGAGCTGTTTTTT. Amino acid sequence: CASSVLGAGELFF.

This clonotype showed up many times. The V call is TRBV20-1, the J call TRBJ2-1, with a tentative D call TRBD1 (6 bases). Germline values: CDR1 DFQATT, CDR2 SNEGSKA (reference sequence). The CDR3 is 14 residues long. The V and J ends lost 3 bases and 4 bases respectively, with 13 bases between them. The chain's CDR3 is CSARSGAVYNEQFF. The CDR3 DNA reads TGCAGTGCTAGGTCAGGGGCAGTTTACAATGAGCAGTTCTTC.

J is TRBJ2-5 and V is TRBV5-1; 8 positions agree with TRBD2. This CDR3 contains 16 residues. With 4 bases clipped from V and 2 bases from J, the junction kept 10 bases outside the gene matches. Germline CDR1 and CDR2: SGHRS and YFSETQ. CDR3 in DNA: TGCGCCAGCAGCAGATCCGGACGGGGGGGACAAGAGACCCAGTACTTC. It encodes CASSRSGRGGQETQYF.

This clonotype showed up just a few times. The chain links TRBV9 to TRBJ2-3; D gene uncertain. Trimming left V 0 bases short and J 8 bases short, with 13 bases between. The CDR3 consists of 14 residues. CDR1 is SGDLS and CDR2 is YYNGEE in the germline V gene. CDR3 sequence reads: CASSVDSREGTQYF. The CDR3 DNA sequence: TGTGCCAGCAGCGTAGATAGTAGGGAAGGTACGCAGTATTTT.

V and J are TRBV6-5 and TRBJ2-7; TRBD2 matches at 13 bases. Germline CDR1 MNHEY, CDR2 SVGAGI. This CDR3 comprises 16 residues. Trimming at V came to 0 bases and at J to 10 bases, leaving 9 bases not matched to a gene. The CDR3 sequence: CASSYSMATSGREQYF. The CDR3 region has the DNA TGTGCCAGCAGTTACTCGATGGCTACTAGCGGGAGGGAACAGTACTTC.